One T cell receptor beta chain is described in this entry. V was shortened by 2 bases and J by 2 bases, with 16 bases between the two germline ends. Germline values: CDR1 SGHRS, CDR2 YFSETQ. The CDR3 extends over 17 amino acids. This specimen belongs to a study of neurological immune-mediated disorders. As to time point: longitudinal time-point 2. Using its own MiXCR run on the 5' RACE reads, TCRdb lists one record per CDR3 protein. The table has 70,000 to 90,000 distinct CDR3 sequences, about 5.6% seen once. This chain uses TRBV5-1 with TRBJ2-2, with unresolved D. Sequencing used PBMCs. This clonotype was sampled from a woman in her fifties or sixties with multiple sclerosis. The DNA for the CDR3 is TGCGCCAGCAGCTTAATTCCCAGGACCTTTAACACCGGGGAGCTGTTTTTT. It translates to CASSLIPRTFNTGELFF.